The present TCR beta chain was sequenced within a study of CD8+ T cells in alopecia areata. The study, taken as a whole, reports: Many expanded lesional clones remained in scalp and blood on tofacitinib. Higher clonality than in normal scalp was seen in lesional scalp, especially alopecia totalis/universalis.

As the sequencing template, cDNA was produced by extracting RNA and reverse transcribing it. Only in-frame clones appear in the TCRdb table, and some are missing; sequencing was by immunoSEQ multiplex PCR. The repertoire includes about 250,000 clones, 60% of them detected once, and about 0.9% sits in the top ten. This clone was seen only a few times. Its cognate antigen is unknown. There are 17 residues in the CDR3. The V end was cut by 4 bases, the J end by 4 bases, with 20 bases between. Germline CDR1 reads SGDLS; CDR2 reads YYNGEE. Sample treatment: oral pan-JAK inhibitor, 5-10 mg twice daily. Sequenced material: CD4+ T cells sorted from blood, taken at week 52, from a patient treated with tofacitinib. This TCR derives from a human donor with alopecia areata. The chain recombines TRBV9 with TRBJ1-4; D remains ambiguous. CDR3: CASSPRRTGIGNEKLFF. In nucleotides, the CDR3 is TGTGCCAGCAGCCCGCGCAGAACCGGGATCGGTAATGAAAAACTGTTTTTT.